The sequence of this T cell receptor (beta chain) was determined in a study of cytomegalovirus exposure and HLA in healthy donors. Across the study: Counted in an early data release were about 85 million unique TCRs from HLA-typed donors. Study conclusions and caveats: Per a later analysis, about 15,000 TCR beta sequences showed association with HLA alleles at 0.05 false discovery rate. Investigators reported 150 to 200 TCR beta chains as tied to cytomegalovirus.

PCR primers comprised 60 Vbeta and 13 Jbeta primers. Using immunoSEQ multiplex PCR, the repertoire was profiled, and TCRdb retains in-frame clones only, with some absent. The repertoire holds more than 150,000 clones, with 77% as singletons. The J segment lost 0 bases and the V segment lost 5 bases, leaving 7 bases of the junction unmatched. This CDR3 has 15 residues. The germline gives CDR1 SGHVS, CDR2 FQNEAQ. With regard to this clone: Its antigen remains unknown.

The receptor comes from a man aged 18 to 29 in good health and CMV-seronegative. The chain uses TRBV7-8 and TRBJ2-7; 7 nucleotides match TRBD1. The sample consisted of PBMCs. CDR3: CASSLPDRSSYEQYF. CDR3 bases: TGTGCCAGCAGCCTCCCGGACAGGAGCTCCTACGAGCAGTACTTC.